The source of this T cell receptor beta chain is a study of blood T cell repertoires in COVID-19. Across the study: From T cells, B-cell-depleted T cells, or PBMCs came the material, which was cDNA or gDNA.

Original methodology: Cell counts per sample came from amplifying reference gene primers. Some clones are missing from TCRdb's copy, which holds only in-frame ones; the method was immunoSEQ multiplex PCR. The D gene and trimming were derived from the DNA, and the V and J assignments and clone size from that table. Among under 250,000 clones listed, about 90% were seen once. The V gene's germline CDR1 is LNHDA and CDR2 SQIVND (reference sequence). CDR3 size: 15 residues. V gave up 4 bases and J gave up 4 bases, with 15 bases separating them. Specimen: peripheral blood. The chain has TRBV19 and TRBJ2-3, with D uncertain. This receptor was taken from a man aged 30 to 45 with acute or convalescent COVID-19. CDR3 region: CASSTRVFGPDTQYF. The CDR3, as DNA: TGTGCCAGTAGTACGCGCGTTTTTGGTCCAGATACGCAGTATTTT.